The present T cell receptor beta chain was sequenced within a study of CD8+CD57+ T cells in acquired aplastic anemia. Across the whole study: Sorted CD4+ and CD8+ cells gave an average of around 3 ug of DNA. The study obtained about 10.8 million reads on average for CD4+ cells from healthy donors.

CDR3 and TCR beta VDJ profiling relied on a genomic DNA template. TCRdb reprocessed the reads via MiXCR and lists one record per CDR3 protein. The sample contains about 160,000 distinct CDR3 sequences, around 40% of which appear only once. Findings and limits, study-wide: Comparison of patients with controls identified about 27 shared CD8+ CDR3 sequences.

Turning to this clonotype: Its specificity is not known.

CDR1 MDHEN and CDR2 SYDVKM come from the germline V gene. This CDR3 comprises 15 residues. V lost 9 bases, J lost 4 bases, and 22 bases lay in between. This receptor was identified in a human donor in good health. The genes are TRBV28 and TRBJ2-7, with D tentatively TRBD2 (6 bases). The sample consisted of sorted CD4+, CD8+, or CD8+CD57+ T cells (not recorded which) from PBMCs. The CDR3 sequence is CASTSAGRTKYEQYF. CDR3 nucleotide sequence: TGTGCCAGTACTTCCGCGGGACGGACTAAGTACGAGCAGTACTTC.